This T cell receptor (beta chain) was recorded in a study of blood T cell repertoires in COVID-19. The V gene's germline CDR1 is GTSNPN and CDR2 SVGIG (reference sequence). This CDR3 has 14 residues. V was clipped by 5 bases and J by 1 base, with 14 bases between them. Assay: immunoSEQ multiplex PCR; the TCRdb copy retains only in-frame clones and omits some. Among approximately 500,000 clones listed, nearly 90% were seen once. This TCR was recovered from a man younger than 30 with COVID-19, enrolled during active disease. Sequenced material: peripheral blood. The V call is TRBV30, the J call TRBJ1-1; no firm D call. The CDR3 region has the DNA TGTGCCTGGGGAAAGACAAGGTGGAACACTGAAGCTTTCTTT. Protein product: CAWGKTRWNTEAFF. Combining the CDR3 with reference TRBV30 and TRBJ1-1 gives the whole variable domain SQTIHQWPATLVQPVGSPLSLECTVEGTSNPNLYWYRQAAGRGLQLLFYSVGIGQISSEVPQNLSASRPQDRQFILSSKKLLLSDSGFYLCAWGKTRWNTEAFFGQGTRLTVV.